This passage covers 15 T cell receptor beta chains from one sample sequenced in a study of graft-versus-host responses after intestinal transplantation. Produced via immunoSEQ multiplex PCR; TCRdb's table is partial and in-frame only. This sample has under 45,000 clones, with approximately 95% found just once. This specimen consisted of PBMCs, obtained roughly 780 days after intestinal transplantation. The receptors were sampled from a human patient who received an intestinal transplant, so some T cells may come from the graft donor.

The V and J genes are TRBV11-2 and TRBJ1-2; D may be TRBD1 (6 bases). From germline, CDR1 is SGHAT and CDR2 FQNNGV. Between the trimmed V and J ends, which lost 2 bases and 2 bases, there was a span of 12 bases. The CDR3 covers 15 residues. CDR3 residues: CASSLRGGTNYGYTF. Written as DNA, the CDR3 is TGTGCCAGCAGCTTAAGGGGGGGGACCAACTATGGCTACACCTTC.

The chain employs TRBV19 and TRBJ1-3, with D maybe TRBD1 (5 bases). CDR3 size: 16 residues. The V end was cut by 4 bases, the J end by 1 base, with 14 bases between. The germline V gene has CDR1 LNHDA and CDR2 SQIVND (reference sequence). This CDR3 reads CASSSRRQPSGNTIYF. The DNA for the CDR3 is TGTGCCAGTAGTAGTCGACGACAGCCTTCTGGAAACACCATATATTTT.

Points on this clone: One junction end does not reproduce the germline sequence, and a read error may be involved. The V and J genes are TRBV7-9 and TRBJ2-6, with D possibly matching TRBD1 (6 bases). In germline, CDR1 is SEHNR, CDR2 FQNEAQ (reference sequence). This CDR3 contains 11 residues. DNA of the CDR3: TGTGCCAGCAGCCCACAGGGTTCGGGCTTTTTC. As protein: CASSPQGSGFF.

CDR3 sequence: CASSLSNAGELFF. DNA for the CDR3: TGCGCCAGCAGCTTGTCAAACGCCGGGGAGCTGTTTTTT. This chain joins TRBV5-1 and TRBJ2-2; D is unclear. The CDR3 has 13 amino acids. Germline V CDR1 and CDR2: SGHRS, YFSETQ. V lost 1 base to trimming and J lost 6 bases, with 7 bases between them.

A single count supports this clone. The rearrangement joins TRBV29-1 to TRBJ1-5; TRBD1 matches 8 bases. The germline V gene has CDR1 SQVTM and CDR2 ANQGSEA. V was pared by 6 bases and J by 10 bases, with 14 bases of the junction left unmatched. This CDR3 has 14 amino acids. CDR3 region: CSVRIGTGPSPQHF. Written as DNA, the CDR3 is TGCAGCGTACGGATCGGGACAGGCCCTTCCCCCCAGCATTTT.

This chain uses TRBV9 with TRBJ2-3, with a possible D match to TRBD1 (6 bases). Trimming cost V 4 bases and J 0 bases, with 15 bases left between them. CDR3 size: 16 residues. Germline CDR1 SGDLS, CDR2 YYNGEE. CDR3 sequence reads: CASSPRGGASTDTQYF. For the CDR3, the DNA is TGTGCCAGCAGCCCCAGGGGCGGTGCTAGCACAGATACGCAGTATTTT.

V usage is TRBV9 and J usage is TRBJ1-6; D gene unclear. V shed 4 bases and J shed 9 bases, with 17 bases lying between them. Germline V gene data show CDR1 as SGDLS and CDR2 as YYNGEE. This CDR3 contains 15 residues. The CDR3 DNA sequence: TGTGCCAGCAGCTCCGCCCGCCGAACCGGTTCACCCCTCCACTTT. It encodes CASSSARRTGSPLHF.

The chain links TRBV5-1 to TRBJ1-4; D is unclear. V was cut by 2 bases and J by 3 bases, with 8 bases left in between. The CDR3 sequence is 14 residues long. The germline CDR1 and CDR2 sequences are SGHRS and YFSETQ. This CDR3 is CASSFGQSNEKLFF. The DNA for the CDR3 is TGCGCCAGCAGCTTCGGCCAGTCTAATGAAAAACTGTTTTTT.

The DNA for the CDR3 is TGTGCCAGCAGCATTCGGACAGGTCCCTCGGTGCGGGAGCAGTACTTC. This encodes CASSIRTGPSVREQYF. This sequence joins TRBV5-6 and TRBJ2-7, with 7 bases lining up with TRBD1. There are 16 residues in the CDR3. V lost 4 bases to trimming and J lost 7 bases; unmatched junction nucleotides: 17. CDR1 SGHDT and CDR2 YYEEEE come from the germline V gene.

The V call is TRBV7-2, the J call TRBJ1-1; D is possibly TRBD1 (6 bases). The germline V and J ends were trimmed by 4 bases and 6 bases, with 15 bases remaining between them. The CDR3 length is 14 residues. Germline V lookup: CDR1 SGHTA, CDR2 FQGNSA. This CDR3 reads CASSYEQGEAEAFF. The CDR3 coding sequence is TGTGCCAGCAGCTACGAACAGGGAGAGGCTGAAGCTTTCTTT.

In regard to this clone: The junction and the germline gene differ at one end; a read error may be behind it. CDR3 nucleotides: TGTGCCAGCAGCTTAATCCGGAACCCCAGGGGACACAAATTC. It specifies CASSLIRNPRGHKF. This chain connects TRBV5-4 to TRBJ2-7; the D gene is possibly TRBD1 (6 bases). Per the germline V gene, CDR1 is SGHNT and CDR2 is YYREEE (reference sequence). CDR3 size: 14 residues.

The V and J genes are TRBV30 and TRBJ1-5; D gene unclear. Germline CDR1 and CDR2: GTSNPN and SVGIG (reference sequence). The CDR3 spans 13 residues. Trimming removed 2 bases at V and 3 bases at J, with 8 bases between. CDR3 in amino acids: CAWSTRDNQPQHF. CDR3 sequence (DNA): TGTGCCTGGAGTACTCGGGACAATCAGCCCCAGCATTTT.

The V gene is TRBV27, the J gene TRBJ2-3; D is ambiguous. The CDR3 covers 13 residues. V was shortened by 4 bases and J by 3 bases, with 8 bases between the two germline ends. Germline CDR1 and CDR2: MNHEY and SMNVEV (reference sequence). This CDR3 is CASSWDLTDTQYF. CDR3 sequence (DNA): TGTGCCAGCAGTTGGGATCTTACAGATACGCAGTATTTT.

Of note for this clone: Other DNA sequences in this sample translate to the same CDR3. J is TRBJ2-7 and V is TRBV27; D is unresolved. Trimming took 8 bases from V and 0 from J, leaving 5 bases between them. The CDR3 is made up of 11 amino acids. Germline loops: CDR1 MNHEY, CDR2 SMNVEV (reference sequence). CDR3 sequence (DNA): TGTGCCAGCGGTAGCTCCTACGAGCAGTACTTC. Translated, it gives CASGSSYEQYF.

This chain links TRBV19 with TRBJ2-4, with D tentatively TRBD1 (6 bases). Germline loops: CDR1 LNHDA, CDR2 SQIVND (reference sequence). The CDR3 is made up of 15 amino acids. V was pared by 10 bases and J by 5 bases, with 21 bases between. CDR3 sequence: CATKPETGFENIQYF. The DNA for the CDR3 is TGTGCCACTAAACCGGAAACAGGGTTCGAAAACATTCAGTACTTC.